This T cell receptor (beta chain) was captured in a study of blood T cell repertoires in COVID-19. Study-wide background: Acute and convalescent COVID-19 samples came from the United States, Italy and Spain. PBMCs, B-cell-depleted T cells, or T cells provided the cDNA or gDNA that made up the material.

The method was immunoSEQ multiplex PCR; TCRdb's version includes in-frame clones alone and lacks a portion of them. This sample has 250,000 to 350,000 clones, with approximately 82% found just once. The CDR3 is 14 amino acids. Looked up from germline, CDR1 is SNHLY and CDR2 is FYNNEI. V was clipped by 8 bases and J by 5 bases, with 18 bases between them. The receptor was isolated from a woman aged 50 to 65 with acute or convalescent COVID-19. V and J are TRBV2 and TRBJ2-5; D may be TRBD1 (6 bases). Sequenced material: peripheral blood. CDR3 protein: CASGGLGARETQYF. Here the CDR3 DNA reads TGTGCCAGCGGGGGCTTGGGGGCGCGGGAGACCCAGTACTTC. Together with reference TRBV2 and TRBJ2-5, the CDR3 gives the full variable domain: EPEVTQTPSHQVTQMGQEVILRCVPISNHLYFYWYRQILGQKVEFLVSFYNNEISEKSEIFDDQFSVERPDGSNFTLKIRSTKLEDSAMYFCASGGLGARETQYFGPGTRLLVL.